The clone carrying this T cell receptor (beta chain) was counted at least ten times. The CDR3 contains 12 residues. CDR1 and CDR2 from the germline V gene are MDHEN and SYDVKM. V gave up 6 bases and J gave up 4 bases; unmatched junction bases: 2. This sample stems from a study of T cell repertoires in cytomegalovirus infection. TCRdb re-derived calls from the reads in MiXCR, one entry per CDR3 protein. The data show 290,000 or so distinct CDR3 sequences, roughly a tenth seen once. Sequencing input: PBMCs. The source of this sequence is a human donor in good health (CMV status not recorded). Some clones in this sample may be carry-over from other donors' samples. The rearrangement uses TRBV28 and TRBJ2-7, with 8 bases aligning to TRBD1. CDR3 loop: CASRDRVYEQYF. CDR3 nucleotide sequence: TGTGCCAGCAGGGACAGGGTTTACGAGCAGTACTTC.